This passage covers 14 T cell receptor beta chains from one sample sequenced in a study of blood T cell repertoires in COVID-19. Sequencing used immunoSEQ multiplex PCR; TCRdb keeps in-frame clones, though not all of them. The sample contains fewer than 250,000 clones, 70% to 85% of which appear only once. Sample: peripheral blood. The origin of the receptors is a woman of 80 years or more with acute or convalescent COVID-19.

The chain uses TRBV7-9 and TRBJ1-5; 11 bases are a match to TRBD1. J was trimmed by 0 bases and V by 5 bases; bases with no gene match: 3. Germline CDR1 reads SEHNR; CDR2 reads FQNEAQ (reference sequence). The length of the CDR3 is 16 residues. DNA of the CDR3: TGTGCCAGCAGCCCTGGACAGGGGGCTAGCAATCAGCCCCAGCATTTT. This sequence encodes CASSPGQGASNQPQHF.

The rearrangement links TRBV19 to TRBJ1-2; TRBD1 aligns across 10 bases. The J segment lost 0 bases and the V segment lost 10 bases, leaving 8 bases of the junction unmatched. The CDR3 loop spans 15 amino acids. Germline V gene data show CDR1 as LNHDA and CDR2 as SQIVND (reference sequence). The CDR3 sequence is CATQDRGTANYGYTF. The CDR3, as DNA: TGTGCCACCCAGGACAGGGGGACCGCTAACTATGGCTACACCTTC.

DNA of the CDR3: TGTGCCAGCAGCTCTGACCTGGACAGAAATAATGAAAAACTGTTTTTT. The encoded protein is CASSSDLDRNNEKLFF. V is TRBV5-4 and J is TRBJ1-4; D may be TRBD1 (6 bases). CDR1 and CDR2 from the germline V gene are SGHNT and YYREEE (reference sequence). The CDR3 totals 16 residues. The V end was cut by 3 bases, the J end by 4 bases, with 16 bases between.

This clone appeared a single time. The chain links TRBV18 to TRBJ2-3, with TRBD2 matching 8 bases. V lost 2 bases to trimming and J lost 4 bases; unmatched junction nucleotides: 2. The CDR3 runs to 14 residues. Germline V gene lookup returns CDR1 KGHSH and CDR2 LQKENI. The CDR3 protein is CASSPGTSSDTQYF. The CDR3 region has the DNA TGTGCCAGCTCACCAGGGACTAGTTCAGATACGCAGTATTTT.

The chain recombines TRBV2 with TRBJ2-1; 10 nucleotides match TRBD1. The V gene end was trimmed by 4 bases and the J gene end by 7 bases; junction bases not matched to a gene: 7. CDR3 length equals 15 residues. Germline lookup yields CDR1 SNHLY and CDR2 FYNNEI. DNA of the CDR3: TGTGCCAGCAGTGTCTTGCGGACAGGGGGGAATGAGCAGTTCTTC. Translating gives CASSVLRTGGNEQFF.

This clone came up a few times. Here the CDR3 reads CASSLVGTGAFSPLHF. Here the CDR3 DNA reads TGTGCCAGCAGCTTAGTCGGGACAGGGGCTTTTTCACCCCTCCACTTT. This chain uses TRBV13 with TRBJ1-6; 10 bases are shared with TRBD1. Germline V lookup: CDR1 PRHDT, CDR2 FYEKMQ (reference sequence). The V gene end was trimmed by 1 base and the J gene end by 9 bases; junction bases not matched to a gene: 6. This CDR3 is built from 16 residues.

The chain links TRBV4-2 to TRBJ2-1; 9 bases align to TRBD2. This CDR3 region has 16 residues. Germline CDR1 and CDR2: LGHNA and YNFKEQ. Trimming removed 0 bases from V and 6 bases from J; junction bases left unmatched: 6. The chain's CDR3 is CASSQESLAGINEQFF. The CDR3, as DNA: TGTGCCAGCAGCCAAGAATCGCTAGCGGGGATCAATGAGCAGTTCTTC.

The chain recombines TRBV15 with TRBJ2-1, with 10 bases aligning to TRBD2. In germline, CDR1 is LNHNV, CDR2 YYDKDF (reference sequence). V gave up 7 bases and J gave up 8 bases; unmatched junction bases: 11. This CDR3 is built from 15 residues. CDR3 residues: CATTPSPSGRDEQFF. CDR3 in DNA: TGTGCCACCACGCCTTCCCCAAGCGGGAGGGATGAGCAGTTCTTC.

The rearrangement uses TRBV28 and TRBJ2-1; D gene uncertain. V shed 3 bases and J shed 0 bases, with 3 bases lying between them. There are 13 residues in the CDR3. Per the germline V gene, CDR1 is MDHEN and CDR2 is SYDVKM. The CDR3 loop reads CASSFYSYNEQFF. For the CDR3, the DNA is TGTGCCAGCAGTTTCTACTCCTACAATGAGCAGTTCTTC.

The chain has TRBV4-2 and TRBJ1-4; no firm D call. The CDR3 length is 15 residues. V lost 1 base, J lost 5 bases, and 11 bases lay in between. The V gene's germline CDR1 is LGHNA and CDR2 YNFKEQ. The CDR3 is CASSQVAGLNEKLFF. CDR3 DNA sequence: TGTGCCAGCAGCCAAGTAGCGGGCCTCAATGAAAAACTGTTTTTT.

This clone appeared a single time. J is TRBJ2-5 and V is TRBV9, with TRBD2 as a possible D gene (7 bases). Germline assignment: CDR1 SGDLS and CDR2 YYNGEE. The length of the CDR3 is 15 residues. The V end lost 0 bases, the J end lost 3 bases, and 12 bases lay between the germline ends. CDR3 DNA: TGTGCCAGCAGCGTAGCCGGAGGGGGGGAAGAGACCCAGTACTTC. Residues: CASSVAGGGEETQYF.

The rearrangement links TRBV19 to TRBJ1-2, with D hard to call. CDR1 and CDR2 from the germline V gene are LNHDA and SQIVND (reference sequence). This CDR3 contains 13 residues. Deletions cut 3 bases from V and 11 bases from J, with 16 bases between. CDR3 sequence (DNA): TGTGCCAGTAGTATCTTGGCCTTCGGAGATTACACCTTC. Protein sequence: CASSILAFGDYTF.

This clone was seen a handful of times. The rearrangement links TRBV5-1 to TRBJ2-5; 8 bases match TRBD1. V was clipped by 4 bases and J by 3 bases; unmatched bases: 8. The germline V gene has CDR1 SGHRS and CDR2 YFSETQ. The CDR3 has 15 amino acids. In DNA, the CDR3 is TGCGCCAGCAGCCAGACAGGGGCTTCCGAAGAGACCCAGTACTTC. It encodes CASSQTGASEETQYF.

The rearrangement links TRBV11-2 to TRBJ1-3; 8 bases are a match to TRBD1. Trimming removed 5 bases from V and 14 bases from J; junction bases left unmatched: 8. The V gene's germline CDR1 is SGHAT and CDR2 FQNNGV. The CDR3 contains 12 residues. CDR3 amino acids: CASSVTDRVLYF. CDR3 in DNA: TGTGCCAGCAGCGTAACGGACAGGGTACTATATTTT.